Listed here are 25 T cell receptor beta chains from one sample, sequenced in a study of circulating CD8 cells and anti-PD-1 response in melanoma. Each library started from around 14 ng of total RNA using the QIAseq Immune Repertoire TCR panel. Using its own MiXCR run on the reads, TCRdb lists one record per CDR3 protein. In the table there are roughly 430 distinct CDR3 sequences, 7.8% of which are singletons. Four subsets defined by PD-1 and/or TIGIT were sorted from live CD3+CD8+TCRalphabeta+ cells. Sequencing was performed on CD8+ T cells from PBMCs, taken at baseline or after one month of anti-PD-1 therapy (not recorded which). These receptors originate from a human donor with melanoma.

This clonotype is medium-sized by share. V and J are TRBV27 and TRBJ2-5; D remains ambiguous. Germline CDR1 MNHEY, CDR2 SMNVEV (reference sequence). CDR3 size: 15 residues. V gave up 4 bases and J gave up 5 bases, with 17 bases separating them. The CDR3 is CASSYSGSRVETQYF. Written as DNA, the CDR3 is TGTGCCAGCAGTTACTCCGGGTCCCGGGTTGAGACCCAGTACTTC.

This clonotype was observed a handful of times. The V call is TRBV2, the J call TRBJ2-1; D is ambiguous. CDR1 is SNHLY, CDR2 FYNNEI, per germline. CDR3 size: 11 residues. The V end was cut by 7 bases, the J end by 9 bases, with 10 bases between. CDR3: CASNSLIEQFF. The CDR3 DNA follows: TGTGCCAGCAACAGCTTGATTGAGCAGTTCTTC. The whole variable domain, filled in from reference TRBV2 and TRBJ2-1, reads EPEVTQTPSHQVTQMGQEVILRCVPISNHLYFYWYRQILGQKVEFLVSFYNNEISEKSEIFDDQFSVERPDGSNFTLKIRSTKLEDSAMYFCASNSLIEQFFGPGTRLTVL.

This clonotype is medium-sized in the sample. The rearrangement uses TRBV11-2 and TRBJ1-4; D is perhaps TRBD1 (5 bases). The CDR3 is 11 residues long. Per germline, CDR1 SGHAT and CDR2 FQNNGV. Trimming took off 5 bases at V and 14 bases at J, with 12 bases between the two ends. The CDR3 region is CASSGGLRLFF. In DNA form, the CDR3 reads TGTGCCAGCAGCGGGGGGTTACGGCTGTTTTTT.

This clonotype has more than one count but fewer than ten. A read error is possible here, since a much larger clone lies one base away. CDR3 nucleotides: TGTGCCAGCAGGACAGGGGGATACAGTGAGCAGTTCTTC. This codes for CASRTGGYSEQFF. This rearrangement joins TRBV11-2 to TRBJ2-1, with 9 bases fitting TRBD1. The germline CDR1 and CDR2 sequences are SGHAT and FQNNGV. The CDR3 totals 13 residues.

Sample share makes this clonotype medium-sized. This chain connects TRBV18 to TRBJ1-2; a weak D match, TRBD1 (6 bases). Germline V gene data show CDR1 as KGHSH and CDR2 as LQKENI. Between the trimmed V and J ends, which lost 8 bases and 5 bases, there was a span of 15 bases. The CDR3 loop spans 13 amino acids. This chain's CDR3 is CASQDRLGYGYTF. CDR3 bases: TGTGCCAGCCAAGACAGGCTTGGGTATGGCTACACCTTC.

Comments on this clonotype: This may come from a read error, since a much larger clone is one base off. This chain connects TRBV19 to TRBJ2-1; D is unclear. The CDR3 runs 12 residues. Germline-derived CDR1 and CDR2 are LNHDA and SQIVND (reference sequence). The DNA of the CDR3 is TGTGCCAGTAGTATTCTAGGAAATGAGCAGTCCTTC. This gives the protein CASSILGNEQSF.

Details on this clonotype: One end of the junction does not line up with germline, which may come from a read error. The V gene is TRBV20-1, the J gene TRBJ2-3, with D unresolved. The germline gives CDR1 DFQATT, CDR2 SNEGSKA (reference sequence). CDR3 length: 14 amino acids. Here the CDR3 reads CGAPVTVRTDTQYF. The DNA of the CDR3 is TGCGGTGCTCCGGTAACGGTGCGCACAGATACGCAGTATTTT.

This clonotype counts as medium-sized (0.01 to 0.1%). The chain uses TRBV9 and TRBJ2-1, with a tentative D call TRBD2 (6 bases). This CDR3 region has 14 residues. Germline CDR1 is SGDLS and CDR2 is YYNGEE. V lost 4 bases to trimming and J lost 6 bases, with 14 bases between them. The CDR3 DNA reads as TGTGCCAGCAGCTTGACTAGGGCAGGCAATGAGCAGTTCTTC. Its protein is CASSLTRAGNEQFF.

This clonotype is medium-sized by share. V is TRBV7-2 and J is TRBJ2-2; TRBD2 might be the D (6 bases). Germline V gene sequence: CDR1 SGHTA, CDR2 FQGNSA. Trimming took off 1 base at V and 6 bases at J, with 21 bases between the two ends. This CDR3 has 18 amino acids. The CDR3 DNA follows: TGTGCCAGCAGCTTAGAACCAGGGACTTCCGAGTGGGCCGGGGAGCTGTTTTTT. Its protein product is CASSLEPGTSEWAGELFF.

By its share, this clonotype is medium-sized. The chain joins TRBV9 to TRBJ2-5; D possibly uses TRBD1 or TRBD2 (6 bases each). V was cut by 1 base and J by 5 bases, with 15 bases left in between. The length of the CDR3 is 15 residues. The germline V gene encodes CDR1 SGDLS and CDR2 YYNGEE. The CDR3 DNA follows: TGTGCCAGCAGCGTATCCTGGGGGGCACTGGAGACCCAGTACTTC. Translated, it gives CASSVSWGALETQYF.

This clonotype ranks as medium-sized (0.01 to 0.1%). V gene TRBV3-1 combines with J gene TRBJ2-3, with no clear D. This CDR3 region has 19 residues. Between the trimmed V and J ends, which lost 1 base and 0 bases, there was a span of 20 bases. Germline CDR1 LGHDT, CDR2 YNNKEL (reference sequence). In DNA form, the CDR3 reads TGTGCCAGCAGCCAAGTTGCGGCGCGCCAGACCATCAGCACAGATACGCAGTATTTT. It translates to CASSQVAARQTISTDTQYF.

By its share, this clonotype is large. The genes are TRBV4-3 and TRBJ2-7, with 9 bases that match TRBD2. Germline trimming cut 6 bases from V and 0 bases from J; bases unmatched to any gene: 3. Germline V CDR1 and CDR2: LGHNA, YSLEER. CDR3 length equals 14 residues. The CDR3 bases are TGCGCCAGCAGGCGGACTAGCGTCTCCTACGAGCAGTACTTC. It translates to CASRRTSVSYEQYF.

By proportion, this clonotype is medium-sized (0.01 to 0.1%). The chain joins TRBV19 to TRBJ1-4; D unclear. Germline values: CDR1 LNHDA, CDR2 SQIVND (reference sequence). The CDR3 contains 13 residues. Trimming left V 5 bases short and J 8 bases short, with 12 bases between. CDR3 nucleotide sequence: TGTGCCAGTAGTGTGGGGTCAGGCGAAAAACTGTTTTTT. Translating gives CASSVGSGEKLFF.

CDR3 sequence (DNA): TGCAGTGCTAGAGATGTACTAGCGGGGAGTAGGTACGAGCAGTACTTC. This translates into CSARDVLAGSRYEQYF. The V gene is TRBV20-1, the J gene TRBJ2-7; 10 nucleotides agree with TRBD2. The CDR3 covers 16 residues. The germline V gene encodes CDR1 DFQATT and CDR2 SNEGSKA (reference sequence). The V and J ends lost 0 bases and 4 bases, in that order; junction bases with no gene match: 9.

This clonotype is deemed medium-sized. The chain combines TRBV12-5 with TRBJ2-2; TRBD1 aligns across 11 bases. This CDR3 contains 15 residues. With 5 bases clipped from V and 6 bases from J, the junction kept 5 bases outside the gene matches. The germline CDR1 and CDR2 sequences are LGHNT and FRNRAP. In DNA, the CDR3 is TGTGCTAGTGGTACCGGGACAGGGGGAGCCGGGGAGCTGTTTTTT. Protein: CASGTGTGGAGELFF.

This clonotype has only one observation. The chain uses TRBV7-9 and TRBJ1-5; no clear D. This CDR3 region has 13 residues. Trimming took 5 bases from V and 4 from J, leaving 9 bases between them. Per the germline V gene, CDR1 is SEHNR and CDR2 is FQNEAQ (reference sequence). CDR3 amino acids: CASSLSLNQPQHF. CDR3 nucleotides: TGTGCCAGCAGCCTTAGCCTTAATCAGCCCCAGCATTTT.

This clonotype was seen a few times. The chain uses TRBV19 and TRBJ2-7; possibly TRBD2 for D (5 bases). CDR1 LNHDA and CDR2 SQIVND come from the germline V gene (reference sequence). The CDR3 runs to 14 residues. V was clipped by 2 bases and J by 6 bases, with 14 bases between them. CDR3 loop: CASSITGSSSEQYF. CDR3 nucleotide sequence: TGTGCCAGTAGTATAACGGGGTCTTCGAGCGAGCAGTACTTC.

This clonotype is medium-sized within its sample. The CDR3 is CASSRGFGPYEQYF. DNA of the CDR3: TGCGCCAGCAGCCGAGGCTTCGGACCCTACGAGCAGTACTTC. This sequence joins TRBV4-3 and TRBJ2-7; the D is unclear. CDR1 is LGHNA, CDR2 YSLEER, per germline. Trimming stripped 4 bases from V and 2 bases from J, with 12 bases between. This CDR3 has 14 amino acids.

This clonotype showed up just a few times. The chain carries TRBV6-5 and TRBJ2-7; 11 bases map to TRBD2. Germline lookup yields CDR1 MNHEY and CDR2 SVGAGI. The CDR3 contains 17 residues. Trimming cost V 6 bases and J 2 bases; bases outside gene matches: 12. CDR3 sequence reads: CASRGTSGGDFTYEQYF. CDR3 nucleotides: TGTGCCAGCAGGGGGACTAGCGGAGGTGATTTTACCTACGAGCAGTACTTC.

Relative to its sample, this clonotype is medium-sized. The chain couples TRBV29-1 to TRBJ1-1, with 10 bases fitting TRBD1. Trimming removed 5 bases from V and 6 bases from J; junction bases left unmatched: 3. Germline V gene lookup returns CDR1 SQVTM and CDR2 ANQGSEA. The CDR3 totals 12 residues. The CDR3 reads CSVRQGAAEAFF. The CDR3 DNA follows: TGCAGCGTTAGACAGGGGGCCGCTGAAGCTTTCTTT.

V is TRBV10-3 and J is TRBJ1-2, with TRBD1 matching over 10 bases. Trimming cost V 0 bases and J 5 bases; bases outside gene matches: 24. This CDR3 comprises 22 residues. CDR1 is ENHRY and CDR2 is SYGVKD in the germline V gene. The CDR3 nucleotides read TGTGCCATCAGTGAGTCAATGACAGGGGGCGCGAGGATGGCACATTGGCGGTATGGCTACACCTTC. It translates to CAISESMTGGARMAHWRYGYTF.

By proportion, this clonotype is medium-sized. The rearrangement uses TRBV19 and TRBJ2-1; possibly TRBD1 for D (5 bases). This CDR3 spans 13 amino acids. From germline, CDR1 is LNHDA and CDR2 SQIVND (reference sequence). V was trimmed by 5 bases and J by 6 bases, leaving 11 bases between them. The CDR3 reads CASSWQGRNEQFF. As DNA, the CDR3 is TGTGCCAGTAGTTGGCAGGGCCGCAATGAGCAGTTCTTC.

This clonotype is deemed medium-sized. The gene calls are TRBV5-1 and TRBJ1-3; D is unresolved. The CDR3 has 15 amino acids. Germline-derived CDR1 and CDR2 are SGHRS and YFSETQ. With 0 bases removed from V and 0 bases from J, the gap between germline ends came to 7 bases. The DNA for the CDR3 is TGCGCCAGCAGCTTGGAGCCAGGCTCTGGAAACACCATATATTTT. This sequence encodes CASSLEPGSGNTIYF.

By share, this clonotype counts as large. This sequence joins TRBV6-1 and TRBJ2-7; D is perhaps TRBD1 (6 bases). The CDR3 sequence is 14 residues long. Germline V CDR1 and CDR2: MNHNS, SASEGT. Trimming stripped 4 bases from V and 0 bases from J, with 10 bases between. CDR3 DNA sequence: TGTGCCAGCAGTGGCCGGGACAACTCCTACGAGCAGTACTTC. Protein product: CASSGRDNSYEQYF.

By sample fraction, this clonotype is medium-sized. This sequence joins TRBV10-3 and TRBJ2-5, with D maybe TRBD1 (6 bases). The CDR3 has 14 residues. With 2 bases removed from V and 3 bases from J, the gap between germline ends came to 10 bases. CDR1 and CDR2 (germline): ENHRY, SYGVKD. The CDR3 coding sequence is TGTGCCATCAGTGAGCAGGGGAAAAAAGAGACCCAGTACTTC. Translating it yields CAISEQGKKETQYF.